This section outlines one T cell receptor beta chain sequence together with its context. The antigen is not known. This CDR3 has 14 amino acids. The V and J ends lost 0 bases and 2 bases respectively, with 6 bases between them. Germline V CDR1 and CDR2: SGHDT, YYEEEE. Profiled with immunoSEQ multiplex PCR; TCRdb holds only in-frame clones, not every one. The sample includes around 130,000 clones, about 88% of them seen just once. The source of the sample is a study of T cell responses to AZD1222 COVID-19 vaccine. Study conclusions and caveats: Most donors were white British, females outnumbered males, and clonal diversity was possibly underestimated.

Material: peripheral blood, obtained 28 days after the second AZD1222 dose. V and J are TRBV5-6 and TRBJ1-5, with a tentative D call TRBD1 (5 bases). The receptor was isolated from an adult who received the AZD1222 COVID-19 vaccine. CDR3 region: CASSLVGGNQPQHF. Written as DNA, the CDR3 is TGTGCCAGCAGCTTGGTAGGGGGCAATCAGCCCCAGCATTTT.